The subject of this entry is one TCR beta chain. Its specificity is unknown. This sample stems from a study of cytomegalovirus exposure and HLA in healthy donors. Points from the study as a whole: Most TCR sequences proved rare, with some public TCRs found in many donors. The HLA-A and HLA-B alleles of most subjects were reportedly predicted accurately from TCR beta sequences. Immune exposure was documented only through CMV serostatus.

Nominally healthy donors provided the samples, though records likely missed some immune exposures. Amplification used 60 Vbeta primers and 13 Jbeta primers. Some clones are missing from TCRdb's copy, which holds only in-frame ones; the method was immunoSEQ multiplex PCR. The sample spans about 110,000 clones; the ten largest clones claim under 0.7%. V lost 2 bases to trimming and J lost 7 bases, with 13 bases between them. Germline V gene data show CDR1 as SGHRS and CDR2 as YFSETQ. The CDR3 covers 14 residues. The receptor was isolated from a middle-aged man in good health and CMV-seronegative. The J gene is TRBJ2-1, the V gene TRBV5-1; D might be TRBD2 (7 bases). Material: PBMCs. The CDR3 nucleotides read TGCGCCAGCAGCTTTGGGGGGGCCCTGAATGAGCAGTTCTTC. It encodes CASSFGGALNEQFF. Combining the CDR3 with reference TRBV5-1 and TRBJ2-1 gives the whole variable domain KAGVTQTPRYLIKTRGQQVTLSCSPISGHRSVSWYQQTPGQGLQFLFEYFSETQRNKGNFPGRFSGRQFSNSRSEMNVSTLELGDSALYLCASSFGGALNEQFFGPGTRLTVL.